The clone carrying this T cell receptor beta chain was recorded once. Sequenced by immunoSEQ multiplex PCR; TCRdb stores in-frame clones only, minus some. The data hold some 70,000 clones, with 80% observed a single time. This sample was included in a study of T cell responses to AZD1222 COVID-19 vaccine. The sequence was collected from an adult who received the AZD1222 COVID-19 vaccine. The material was peripheral blood, obtained 28 days after the second AZD1222 dose.

The CDR3, as DNA: TGTGCCAGCAGCTTAGAGGTGAACACTGAAGCTTTCTTT. Its translation is CASSLEVNTEAFF. The chain joins TRBV7-9 to TRBJ1-1; D call uncertain. V was pared by 1 base and J by 0 bases, with 3 bases between. The CDR3 length is 13 residues. CDR1 is SEHNR, CDR2 FQNEAQ, per germline (reference sequence).